The rows below give T cell receptor beta chains drawn from one sample of a study of identical twins. TCRdb passed the 5' RACE reads through MiXCR, listing each CDR3 protein once. The sample contains 510,000 or so distinct CDR3 sequences, roughly 15% of which appear only once. The data were also submitted as part of a second study, on yellow fever vaccine responses in identical twins.

The specimen sequenced was CD4+ T cells sorted from blood. The receptors shown here come from a young woman in good health. Each CDR3 is given with its conserved first and last residue. The order of the fields is V gene, J gene, D gene, clone size, CDR3 DNA, CDR3 protein. A D gene is named only where the DNA matches it firmly. The size of a clone is reported for some rows only, either as once, few or many, or as a class for expanded clones.

>TRBV10-2|TRBJ2-7|.|.
TGCGCCAGCAGTGATTTAGGAGGGGTCACCTACGAGCAGTACTTC
CASSDLGGVTYEQYF
>TRBV20-1|TRBJ1-1|.|many
TGCAGTGCTAGCGGTTCTGCGGGGATGAACACTGAAGCTTTCTTT
CSASGSAGMNTEAFF
>TRBV3-1|TRBJ2-2|TRBD2|.
TGTGCCAGCAGCCAAGTAGGCGGGGGGGCGAACACCGGGGAGCTGTTTTTT
CASSQVGGGANTGELFF
>TRBV10-3|TRBJ2-2|.|.
TGTGCCATCGGGATCCAGAACACCGGGGAGCTGTTTTTT
CAIGIQNTGELFF
>TRBV12-3/TRBV12-4|TRBJ1-6|.|few
TGTGCCAGCAGTTTACCGAATTCACCCCTCCACTTT
CASSLPNSPLHF
>TRBV20-1|TRBJ2-7|.|.
TGCAGTGCTACCCTGGGTAGGGAGAGCCACGAGCAGTACTTC
CSATLGRESHEQYF
>TRBV7-8|TRBJ1-6|.|few
TGTGCCAGCAGCCCCCGGGACGGTGGAAATTCACCCCTCCACTTT
CASSPRDGGNSPLHF
>TRBV10-1|TRBJ1-6|TRBD1|many
TGCGCCAGCAGACAGGGGGCAAATTCACCCCTCCACTTT
CASRQGANSPLHF
>TRBV20-1|TRBJ2-7|.|.
TGCAGTGCTAGAGCAGGGGTAGCTCGCGGTTACGAGCAGTACTTC
CSARAGVARGYEQYF
>TRBV5-4|TRBJ2-1|TRBD2|.
TGTGCCAGCAGCGCGCGGGACTACAAAAACAATGAGCAGTTCTTC
CASSARDYKNNEQFF
>TRBV28|TRBJ2-1|TRBD2|few
TGTGCCAGCAGTTTAACCCCGGCGGCGGGAGGTCAGTTCTTC
CASSLTPAAGGQFF
>TRBV6-1|TRBJ2-1|TRBD2|.
TGTGCCAGCAGTGGTGGGGGAGGGAGGGCTCCGCCTGTTGATTTC
CASSGGGGRAPPVDF
>TRBV20-1|TRBJ2-7|.|few
TGCAGTGCTAGGGGGCCGGGAATGACCTACGAGCAGTACTTC
CSARGPGMTYEQYF
>TRBV6-2/TRBV6-3|TRBJ2-1|TRBD2|.
TGTGCCAGCAGTTATGGTAGCGGGAGATTTTACAATGAGCAGTTCTTC
CASSYGSGRFYNEQFF
>TRBV3-1|TRBJ2-5|.|few
TGTGCCAGCAGCCAAAAGGAAAACACAAATCGGTACTTC
CASSQKENTNRYF
>TRBV4-1|TRBJ2-3|.|.
TGCGCCAGCAGCCTCGTACACTCATCGCCAGGGGGGAACAGTGATACGCAGTATTTT
CASSLVHSSPGGNSDTQYF
>TRBV10-3|TRBJ1-6|.|.
TGTGCCAGCGCCCGGGAGGCAGTCAATTCACCCCTCCACTTT
CASAREAVNSPLHF
>TRBV10-2|TRBJ1-1|.|few
TGCGCCAGCACTAGTCAGGGAGGGACTGAAGCTTTCTTT
CASTSQGGTEAFF
>TRBV10-3|TRBJ1-1|TRBD1|.
TGTGCCATCAGTGAGGACCCCCGAGGGGGCAACACTGAAGCTTTCTTT
CAISEDPRGGNTEAFF
>TRBV5-1|TRBJ2-1|.|many
TGCGCCAGCAGGCTAGCTAGCGCTATGAATGAGCAGTTCTTC
CASRLASAMNEQFF
>TRBV5-1|TRBJ2-2|TRBD2|few
TGCGCCAGCAGGAGCGCGGGACTACAGGCGGTCGGGGAGCTGTTTTTT
CASRSAGLQAVGELFF
>TRBV5-1|TRBJ1-5|.|.
TGCGCCAGCAGCTTGGGGGGGGAGTCAGCCCAGCCCCAGCATTTT
CASSLGGESAQPQHF
>TRBV12-3/TRBV12-4|TRBJ2-6|.|.
TGTGCCGCACAGACTGGGACATCTGGGGCCAACGTCCTGACTTTC
CAAQTGTSGANVLTF
>TRBV20-1|TRBJ2-5|TRBD2|few
TGCAGTGCTGCCGGGACTAGTCTTAGAGAGACCCAGTACTTC
CSAAGTSLRETQYF
>TRBV7-6|TRBJ2-3|TRBD2|.
TGTGCCAGCAGTTCCCATGCCTACATAGCGGGAGAGGGCACAGATACGCAGTATTTT
CASSSHAYIAGEGTDTQYF
>TRBV24-1|TRBJ2-2|.|many
TGTGCCACCAGTGATTTGCAATTGGAAGGCGGGGAGCTGTTTTTT
CATSDLQLEGGELFF
>TRBV5-6|TRBJ1-2|.|.
TGTGCCAGCAGCGGCCGCGGGAGTAGGAGCTATGGCTACACCTTC
CASSGRGSRSYGYTF
>TRBV6-7|TRBJ2-7|.|many
TGTGCCAGCAAGGCTAGTCCCCATTACGAGCAGTACTTC
CASKASPHYEQYF
>TRBV11-2|TRBJ1-1|.|.
TGTGCCAGCAGCTTACCACAGAACACTGAAGCTTTCTTT
CASSLPQNTEAFF
>TRBV20-1|TRBJ2-1|TRBD2|.
TGCAGTGCTAGAGACAGAGTCCTAGCGGGGGGGATTTATGAGCAGTTCTTC
CSARDRVLAGGIYEQFF
>TRBV27|TRBJ1-1|TRBD1|.
TGTGCCAGCAGGGTGACAGGGCGGGACATGAACACTGAAGCTTTCTTT
CASRVTGRDMNTEAFF
>TRBV7-2|TRBJ2-1|TRBD2|few
TGTGCCAGCAGCTACGGGACTAGCCGGTACAATGAGCAGTTCTTC
CASSYGTSRYNEQFF
>TRBV20-1|TRBJ2-2|.|few
TGCAGTGCTAGAAGGGGCCCGAACACCGGGGAGCTGTTTTTT
CSARRGPNTGELFF
>TRBV28|TRBJ2-3|.|few
TGTGCCAGCAGTTTAAAGGGGAATACGCAGTATTTT
CASSLKGNTQYF
>TRBV18|TRBJ2-5|TRBD1|.
TGTGCCAGCTCAAGCCGACAGGGGCACGAGACCCAGTACTTC
CASSSRQGHETQYF
>TRBV15|TRBJ2-2|TRBD2|.
TGTGCCACCAGCAGAGACCCCTCTAAAGAGTGGCGGGAGCGACCGAACACCGGGGAGCTGTTTTTT
CATSRDPSKEWRERPNTGELFF
>TRBV7-2|TRBJ2-1|TRBD2|.
TGTGCCAGCAGCTTAGTGCCCAGGAGGTGGACTAGCGGGAGGAATGAGCAGTTCTTC
CASSLVPRRWTSGRNEQFF
>TRBV2|TRBJ2-6|.|.
TGTGCCAGCAGGCCTCCTGTCTCGGGGGCCAACGTCCTGACTTTC
CASRPPVSGANVLTF
>TRBV5-1|TRBJ1-1|.|many
TGCGCCAGCAGCCCCCGGCTAGGAGGGCCCCAGAACACTGAAGCTTTCTTT
CASSPRLGGPQNTEAFF
>TRBV11-2|TRBJ2-2|.|.
TGTGCCAGCAGCCCCCTCGAGAACACCGGGGAGCTGTTTTTT
CASSPLENTGELFF
>TRBV4-1|TRBJ2-1|.|many
TGCGCCAGCAGCCAAGGGCTAATGTTGGCGGGTGACTACAATGAGCAGTTCTTC
CASSQGLMLAGDYNEQFF
>TRBV7-8|TRBJ1-1|.|.
TGTGCCAGCAGCGGACTAAGGACTGACACTGAAGCTTTCTTT
CASSGLRTDTEAFF
>TRBV10-3|TRBJ2-2|.|.
TGTGCCATCAGTGCCATCCAGAACACCGGGGAGCTGTTTTTT
CAISAIQNTGELFF